This TCR beta chain emerged from a study of blood T cell repertoires in COVID-19. The wider study: COVID-19 samples from acute and convalescent phases originated in the United States, Italy and Spain. PBMCs, B-cell-depleted T cells, or T cells were the source of the cDNA or gDNA that made up the material.

Per germline, CDR1 SGHRS and CDR2 YFSETQ. The V end was cut by 0 bases, the J end by 9 bases, with 10 bases between. This CDR3 has 12 amino acids. The assay was immunoSEQ multiplex PCR, and TCRdb's table has in-frame clones only and misses some. The sample records more than 100,000 clones, about 86% being singletons. The TCR comes from an older woman with active or convalescent COVID-19. Sequenced input: peripheral blood. The chain recombines TRBV5-1 with TRBJ2-7; D remains ambiguous. As DNA, the CDR3 is TGCGCCAGCAGCTTGGCGCTCTATCTGCAGTACGTC. Protein product: CASSLALYLQYV.